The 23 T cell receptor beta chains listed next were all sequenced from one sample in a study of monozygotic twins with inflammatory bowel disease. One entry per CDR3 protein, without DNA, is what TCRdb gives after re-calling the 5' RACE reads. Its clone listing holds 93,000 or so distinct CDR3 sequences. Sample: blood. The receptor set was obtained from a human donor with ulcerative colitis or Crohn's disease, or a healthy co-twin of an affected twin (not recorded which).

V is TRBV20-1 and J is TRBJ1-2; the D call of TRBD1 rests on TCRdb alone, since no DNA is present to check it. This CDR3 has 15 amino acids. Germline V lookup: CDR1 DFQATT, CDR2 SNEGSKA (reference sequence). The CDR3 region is CSALAGGDGLYGYTF.

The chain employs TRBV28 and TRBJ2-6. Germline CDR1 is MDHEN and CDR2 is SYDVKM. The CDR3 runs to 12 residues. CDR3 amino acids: CASSSLLNVLTF.

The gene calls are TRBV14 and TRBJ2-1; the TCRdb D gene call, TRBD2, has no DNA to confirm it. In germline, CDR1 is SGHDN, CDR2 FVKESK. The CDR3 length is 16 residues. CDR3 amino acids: CASSQSIDYRLNEQFF.

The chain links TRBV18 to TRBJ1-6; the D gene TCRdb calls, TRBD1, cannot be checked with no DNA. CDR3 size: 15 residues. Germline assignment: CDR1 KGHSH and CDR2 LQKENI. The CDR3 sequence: CASSPGDSYNSPLHF.

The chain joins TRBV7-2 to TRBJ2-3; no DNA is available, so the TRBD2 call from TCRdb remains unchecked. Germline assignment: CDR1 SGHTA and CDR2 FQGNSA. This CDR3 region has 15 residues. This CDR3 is CASSLVLAVRDTQYF.

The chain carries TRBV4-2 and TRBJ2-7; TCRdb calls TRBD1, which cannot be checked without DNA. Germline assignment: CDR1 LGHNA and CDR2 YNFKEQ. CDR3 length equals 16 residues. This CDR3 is CASSDSSGQSSYEQYF.

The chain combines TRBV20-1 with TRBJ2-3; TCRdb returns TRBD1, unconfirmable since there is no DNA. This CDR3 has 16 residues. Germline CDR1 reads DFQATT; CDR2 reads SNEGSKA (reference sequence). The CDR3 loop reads CSASDGGQRWADTQYF.

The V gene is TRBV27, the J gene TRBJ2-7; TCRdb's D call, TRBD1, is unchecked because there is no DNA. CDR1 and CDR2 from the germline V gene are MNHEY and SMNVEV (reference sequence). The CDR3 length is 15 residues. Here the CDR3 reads CASSLTGTGAYEQYF.

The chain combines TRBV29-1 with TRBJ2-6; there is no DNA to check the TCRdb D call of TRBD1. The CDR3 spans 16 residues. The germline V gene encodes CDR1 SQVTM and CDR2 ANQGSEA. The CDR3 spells CSVSGTARSGANVLTF. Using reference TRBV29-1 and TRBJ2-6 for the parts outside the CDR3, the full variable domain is SAVISQKPSRDICQRGTSLTIQCQVDSQVTMMFWYRQQPGQSLTLIATANQGSEATYESGFVIDKFPISRPNLTFSTLTVSNMSPEDSSIYLCSVSGTARSGANVLTFGAGSRLTVL.

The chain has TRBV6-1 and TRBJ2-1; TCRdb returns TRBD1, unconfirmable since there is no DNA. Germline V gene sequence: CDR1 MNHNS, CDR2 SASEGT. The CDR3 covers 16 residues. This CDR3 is CASRRISGTSYNEQFF.

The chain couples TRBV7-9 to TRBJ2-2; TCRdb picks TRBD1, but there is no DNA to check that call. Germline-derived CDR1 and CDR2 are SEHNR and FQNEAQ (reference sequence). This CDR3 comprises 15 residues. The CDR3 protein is CASTLGGPETGELFF.

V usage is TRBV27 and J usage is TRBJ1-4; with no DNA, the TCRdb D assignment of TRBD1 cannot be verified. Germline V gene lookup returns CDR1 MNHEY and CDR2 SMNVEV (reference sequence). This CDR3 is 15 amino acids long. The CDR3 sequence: CATAIATGGSEKLFF.

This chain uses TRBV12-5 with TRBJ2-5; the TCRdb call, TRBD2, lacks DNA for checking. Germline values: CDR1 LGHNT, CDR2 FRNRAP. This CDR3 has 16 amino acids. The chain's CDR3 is CASGSGTSGGQETQYF.

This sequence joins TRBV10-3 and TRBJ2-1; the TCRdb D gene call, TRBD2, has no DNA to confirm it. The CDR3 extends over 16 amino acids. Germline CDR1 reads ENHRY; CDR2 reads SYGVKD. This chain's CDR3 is CAISGTSVDSYNEQFF.

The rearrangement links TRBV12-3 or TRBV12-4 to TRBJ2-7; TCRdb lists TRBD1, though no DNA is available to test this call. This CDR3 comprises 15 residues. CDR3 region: CASSSREGGRYEQYF.

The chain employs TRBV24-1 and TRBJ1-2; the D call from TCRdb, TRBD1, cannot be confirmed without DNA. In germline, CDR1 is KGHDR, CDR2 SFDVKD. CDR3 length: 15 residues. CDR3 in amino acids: CATSPTGTGEYGYTF.

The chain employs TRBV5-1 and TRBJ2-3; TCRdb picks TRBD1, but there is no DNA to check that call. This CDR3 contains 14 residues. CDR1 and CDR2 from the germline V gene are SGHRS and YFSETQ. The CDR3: CASTTLGRQDTQYF.

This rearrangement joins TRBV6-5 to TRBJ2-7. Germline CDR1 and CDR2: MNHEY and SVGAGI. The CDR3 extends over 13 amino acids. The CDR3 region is CASGPPTFSGQYF.

CDR3 region: CASRAPGLMYNEQFF. J is TRBJ2-1 and V is TRBV6-1; the TRBD2 assignment by TCRdb is unverifiable without DNA. Germline CDR1 is MNHNS and CDR2 is SASEGT. The CDR3 loop spans 15 amino acids.

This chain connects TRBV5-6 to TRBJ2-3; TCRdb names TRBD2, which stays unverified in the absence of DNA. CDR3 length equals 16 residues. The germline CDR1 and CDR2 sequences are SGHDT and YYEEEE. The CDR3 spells CASSFTSGGITDTQYF. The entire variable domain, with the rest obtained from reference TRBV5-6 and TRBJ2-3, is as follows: DAGVTQSPTHLIKTRGQQVTLRCSPKSGHDTVSWYQQALGQGPQFIFQYYEEEERQRGNFPDRFSGHQFPNYSSELNVNALLLGDSALYLCASSFTSGGITDTQYFGPGTRLTVL.

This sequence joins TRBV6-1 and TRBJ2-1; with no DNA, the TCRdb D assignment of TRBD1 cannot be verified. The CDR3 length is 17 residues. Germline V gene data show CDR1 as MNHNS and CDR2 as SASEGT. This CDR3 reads CASSHTGAGESYNEQFF.

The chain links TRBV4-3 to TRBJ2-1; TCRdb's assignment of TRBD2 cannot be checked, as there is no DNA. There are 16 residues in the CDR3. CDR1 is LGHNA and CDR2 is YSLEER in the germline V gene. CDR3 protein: CASSQEAGLAPNEQFF.

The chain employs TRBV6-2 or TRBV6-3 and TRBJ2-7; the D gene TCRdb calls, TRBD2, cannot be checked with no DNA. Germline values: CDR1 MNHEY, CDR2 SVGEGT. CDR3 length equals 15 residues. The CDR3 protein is CASSSGGSFSYEQYF.